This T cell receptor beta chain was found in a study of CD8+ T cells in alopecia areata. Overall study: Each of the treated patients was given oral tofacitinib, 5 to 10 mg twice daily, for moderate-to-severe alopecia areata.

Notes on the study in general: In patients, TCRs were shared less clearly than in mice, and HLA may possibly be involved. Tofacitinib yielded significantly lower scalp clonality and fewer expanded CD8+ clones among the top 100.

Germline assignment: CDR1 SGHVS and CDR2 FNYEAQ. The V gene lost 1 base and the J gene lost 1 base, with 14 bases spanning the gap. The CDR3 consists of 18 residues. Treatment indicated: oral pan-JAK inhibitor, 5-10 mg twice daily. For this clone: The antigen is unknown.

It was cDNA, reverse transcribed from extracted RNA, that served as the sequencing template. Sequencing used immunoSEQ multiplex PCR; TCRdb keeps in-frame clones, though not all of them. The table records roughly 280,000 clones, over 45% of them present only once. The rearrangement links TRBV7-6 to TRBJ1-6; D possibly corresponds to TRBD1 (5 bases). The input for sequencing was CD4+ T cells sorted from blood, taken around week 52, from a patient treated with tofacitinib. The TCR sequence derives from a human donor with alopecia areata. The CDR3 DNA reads TGTGCCAGCAGCTTAGAACCCAGGGTGGGTTCCTATAATTCACCCCTCCACTTT. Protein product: CASSLEPRVGSYNSPLHF.